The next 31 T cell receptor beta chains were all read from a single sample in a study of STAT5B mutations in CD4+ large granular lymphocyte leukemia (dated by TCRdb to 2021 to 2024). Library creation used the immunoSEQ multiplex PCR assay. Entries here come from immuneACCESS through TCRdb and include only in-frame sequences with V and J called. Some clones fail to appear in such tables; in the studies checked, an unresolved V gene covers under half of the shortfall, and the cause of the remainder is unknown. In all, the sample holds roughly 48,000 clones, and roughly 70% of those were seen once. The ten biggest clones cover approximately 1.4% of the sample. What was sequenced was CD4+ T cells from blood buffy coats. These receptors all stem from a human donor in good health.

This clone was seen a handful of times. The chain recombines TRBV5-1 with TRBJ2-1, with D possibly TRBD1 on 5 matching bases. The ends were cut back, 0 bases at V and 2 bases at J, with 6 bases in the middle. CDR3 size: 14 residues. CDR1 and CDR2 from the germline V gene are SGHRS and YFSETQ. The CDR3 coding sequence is TGCGCCAGCAGCTTGGGACAGCCCTACAATGAGCAGTTCTTC. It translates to CASSLGQPYNEQFF.

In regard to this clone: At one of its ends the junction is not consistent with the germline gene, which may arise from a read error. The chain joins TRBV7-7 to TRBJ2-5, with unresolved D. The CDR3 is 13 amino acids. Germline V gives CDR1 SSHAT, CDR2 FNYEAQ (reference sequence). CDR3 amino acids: CASSSSRSETQYF. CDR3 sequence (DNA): TGTGCTAGCAGCTCGTCCCGATCGGAGACCCAGTACTTC.

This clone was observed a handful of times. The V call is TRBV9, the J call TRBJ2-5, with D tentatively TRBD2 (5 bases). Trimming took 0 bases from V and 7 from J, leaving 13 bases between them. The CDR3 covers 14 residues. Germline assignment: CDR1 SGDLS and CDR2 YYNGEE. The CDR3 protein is CASSVEAATGTQYF. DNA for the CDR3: TGTGCCAGCAGCGTAGAAGCGGCAACGGGGACCCAGTACTTC.

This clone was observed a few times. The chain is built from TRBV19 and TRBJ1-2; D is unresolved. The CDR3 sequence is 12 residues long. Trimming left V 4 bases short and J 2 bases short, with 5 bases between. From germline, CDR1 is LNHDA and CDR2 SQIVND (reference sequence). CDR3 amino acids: CASSNWNYGYTF. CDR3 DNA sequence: TGTGCCAGTAGTAATTGGAACTATGGCTACACCTTC.

The DNA of the CDR3 is TGCGCCAGCAGCTTGGACCCGGGGCAGCCCCAGCATTTT. Its protein is CASSLDPGQPQHF. The chain combines TRBV5-1 with TRBJ1-5, with D uncertain. The CDR3 is made up of 13 amino acids. Trimming shortened V by 0 bases and J by 7 bases, and 8 bases separated the two germline ends. Germline CDR1 is SGHRS and CDR2 is YFSETQ.

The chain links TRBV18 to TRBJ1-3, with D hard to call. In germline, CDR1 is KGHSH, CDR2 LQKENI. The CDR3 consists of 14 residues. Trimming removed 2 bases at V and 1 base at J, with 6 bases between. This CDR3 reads CASSPLLSGNTIYF. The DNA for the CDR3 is TGTGCCAGCTCACCATTACTTTCTGGAAACACCATATATTTT.

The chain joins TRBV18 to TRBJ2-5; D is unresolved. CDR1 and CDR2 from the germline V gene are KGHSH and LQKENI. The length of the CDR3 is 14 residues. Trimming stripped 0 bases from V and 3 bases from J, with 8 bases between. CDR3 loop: CASSPPAPEETQYF. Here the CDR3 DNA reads TGTGCCAGCTCACCACCTGCCCCAGAAGAGACCCAGTACTTC.

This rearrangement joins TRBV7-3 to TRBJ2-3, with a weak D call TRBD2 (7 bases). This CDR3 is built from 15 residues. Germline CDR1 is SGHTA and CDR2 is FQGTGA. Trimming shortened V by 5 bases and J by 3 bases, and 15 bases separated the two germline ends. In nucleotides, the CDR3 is TGTGCCAGCAGCCCTGGGGGGGCCGAAACAGATACGCAGTATTTT. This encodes CASSPGGAETDTQYF.

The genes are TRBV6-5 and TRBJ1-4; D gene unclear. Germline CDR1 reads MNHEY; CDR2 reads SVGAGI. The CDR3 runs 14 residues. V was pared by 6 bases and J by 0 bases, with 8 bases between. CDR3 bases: TGTGCCAGCAGCTTGGACGCAACTAATGAAAAACTGTTTTTT. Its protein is CASSLDATNEKLFF.

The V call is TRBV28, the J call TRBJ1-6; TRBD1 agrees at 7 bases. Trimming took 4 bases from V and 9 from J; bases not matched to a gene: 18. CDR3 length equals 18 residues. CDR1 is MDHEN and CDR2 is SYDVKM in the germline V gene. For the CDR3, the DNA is TGTGCCAGCAGTTCCCGGATACGACAGGGAGTCGGCGGTTCACCCCTCCACTTT. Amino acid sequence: CASSSRIRQGVGGSPLHF.

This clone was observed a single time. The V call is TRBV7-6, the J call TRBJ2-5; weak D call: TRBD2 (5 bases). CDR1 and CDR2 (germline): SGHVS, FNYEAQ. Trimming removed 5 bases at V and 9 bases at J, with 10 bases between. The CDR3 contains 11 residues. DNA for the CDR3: TGTGCCAGCAGCAAAGCGGAGGCCCAGTACTTC. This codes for CASSKAEAQYF.

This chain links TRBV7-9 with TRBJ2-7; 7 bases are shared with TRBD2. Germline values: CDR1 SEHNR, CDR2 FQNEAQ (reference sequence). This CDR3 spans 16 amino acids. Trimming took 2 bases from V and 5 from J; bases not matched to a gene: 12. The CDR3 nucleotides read TGTGCCAGCAGCTTAAACCCGGGACTAAGTGTAAACGAGCAGTACTTC. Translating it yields CASSLNPGLSVNEQYF.

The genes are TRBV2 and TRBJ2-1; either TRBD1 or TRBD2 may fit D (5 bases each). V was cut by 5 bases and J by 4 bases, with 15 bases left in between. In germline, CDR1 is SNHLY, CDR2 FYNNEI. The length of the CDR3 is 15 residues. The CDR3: CASSLNWGRYNEQFF. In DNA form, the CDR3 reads TGTGCCAGCAGTCTCAACTGGGGACGGTACAATGAGCAGTTCTTC.

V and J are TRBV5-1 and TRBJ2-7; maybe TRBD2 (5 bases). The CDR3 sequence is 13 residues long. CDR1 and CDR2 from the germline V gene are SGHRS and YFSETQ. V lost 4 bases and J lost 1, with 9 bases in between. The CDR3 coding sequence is TGCGCCAGCAGCGATGGACTTTCCTACGAGCAGTACTTC. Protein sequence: CASSDGLSYEQYF.

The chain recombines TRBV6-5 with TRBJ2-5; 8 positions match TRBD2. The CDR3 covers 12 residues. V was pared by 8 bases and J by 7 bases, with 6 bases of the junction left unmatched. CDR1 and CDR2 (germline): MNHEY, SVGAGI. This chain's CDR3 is CASHGGDPTQYF. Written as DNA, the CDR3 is TGTGCCAGCCACGGGGGGGACCCGACCCAGTACTTC.

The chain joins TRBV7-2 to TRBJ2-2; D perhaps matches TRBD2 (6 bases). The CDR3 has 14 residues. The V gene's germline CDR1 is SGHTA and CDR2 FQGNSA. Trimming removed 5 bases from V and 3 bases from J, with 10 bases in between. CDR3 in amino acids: CASSQGLYTGELFF. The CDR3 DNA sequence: TGTGCCAGCAGCCAGGGACTTTACACCGGGGAGCTGTTTTTT.

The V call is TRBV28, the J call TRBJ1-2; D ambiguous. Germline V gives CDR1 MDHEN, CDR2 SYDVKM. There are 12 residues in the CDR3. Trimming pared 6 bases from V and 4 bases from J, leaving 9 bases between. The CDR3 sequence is CASSPTGYGYTF. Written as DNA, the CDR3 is TGTGCCAGCAGCCCGACGGGCTATGGCTACACCTTC.

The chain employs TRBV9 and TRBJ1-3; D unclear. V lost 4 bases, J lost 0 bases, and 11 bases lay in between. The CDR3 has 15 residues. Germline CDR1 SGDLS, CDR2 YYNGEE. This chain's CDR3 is CASSPRSSSGNTIYF. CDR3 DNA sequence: TGTGCCAGCAGCCCTCGGAGTTCCTCTGGAAACACCATATATTTT.

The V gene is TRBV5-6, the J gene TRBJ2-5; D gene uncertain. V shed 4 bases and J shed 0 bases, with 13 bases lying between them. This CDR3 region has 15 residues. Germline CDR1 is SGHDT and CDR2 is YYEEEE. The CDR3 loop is CASSRITAYQETQYF. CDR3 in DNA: TGTGCCAGCAGCCGAATTACAGCGTACCAAGAGACCCAGTACTTC.

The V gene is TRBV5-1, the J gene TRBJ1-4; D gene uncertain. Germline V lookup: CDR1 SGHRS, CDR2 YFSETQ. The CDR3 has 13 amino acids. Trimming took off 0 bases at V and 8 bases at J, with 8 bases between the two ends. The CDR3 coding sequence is TGCGCCAGCAGCTTGGTCCAGCGGGAAAAACTGTTTTTT. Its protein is CASSLVQREKLFF. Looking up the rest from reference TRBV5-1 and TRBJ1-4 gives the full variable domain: KAGVTQTPRYLIKTRGQQVTLSCSPISGHRSVSWYQQTPGQGLQFLFEYFSETQRNKGNFPGRFSGRQFSNSRSEMNVSTLELGDSALYLCASSLVQREKLFFGSGTQLSVL.

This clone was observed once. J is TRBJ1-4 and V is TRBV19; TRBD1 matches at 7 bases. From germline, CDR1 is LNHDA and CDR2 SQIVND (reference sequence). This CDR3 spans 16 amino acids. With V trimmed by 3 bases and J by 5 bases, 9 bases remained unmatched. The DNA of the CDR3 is TGTGCCAGTAGTATCGGGACAGAGGAATGGAATGAAAAACTGTTTTTT. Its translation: CASSIGTEEWNEKLFF.

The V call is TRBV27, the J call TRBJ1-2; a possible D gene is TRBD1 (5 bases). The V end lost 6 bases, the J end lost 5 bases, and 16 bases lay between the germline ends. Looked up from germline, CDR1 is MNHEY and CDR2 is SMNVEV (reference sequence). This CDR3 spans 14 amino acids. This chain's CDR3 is CASRPAGDPYGYTF. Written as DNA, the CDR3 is TGTGCCAGCAGACCCGCCGGGGACCCATATGGCTACACCTTC.

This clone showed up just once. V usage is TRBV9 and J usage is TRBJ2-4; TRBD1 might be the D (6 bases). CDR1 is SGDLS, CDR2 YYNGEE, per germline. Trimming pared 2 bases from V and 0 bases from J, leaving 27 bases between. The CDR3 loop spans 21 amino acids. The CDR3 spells CASSVRPGQKVFLLAKNIQYF. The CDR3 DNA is TGTGCCAGCAGCGTTAGACCTGGACAGAAAGTTTTCCTCTTAGCCAAAAACATTCAGTACTTC.

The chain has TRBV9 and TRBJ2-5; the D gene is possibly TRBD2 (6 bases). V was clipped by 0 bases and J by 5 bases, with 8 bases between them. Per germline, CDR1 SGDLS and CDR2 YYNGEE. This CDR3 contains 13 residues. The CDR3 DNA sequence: TGTGCCAGCAGCGTAGTAGGAGGGGAGACCCAGTACTTC. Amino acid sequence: CASSVVGGETQYF.

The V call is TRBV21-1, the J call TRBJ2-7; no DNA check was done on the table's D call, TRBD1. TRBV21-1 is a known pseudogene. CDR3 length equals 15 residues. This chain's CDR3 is CASSNSQGNEDEQYV. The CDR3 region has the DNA TGTGCCAGCAGCAACTCACAGGGCAACGAGGACGAGCAGTACGTC.

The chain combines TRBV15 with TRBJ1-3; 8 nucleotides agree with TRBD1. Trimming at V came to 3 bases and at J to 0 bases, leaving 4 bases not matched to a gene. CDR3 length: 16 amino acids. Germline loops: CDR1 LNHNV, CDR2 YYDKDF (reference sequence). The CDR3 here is CATSRQQGVSGNTIYF. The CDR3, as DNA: TGTGCCACCAGCAGGCAACAGGGGGTCTCTGGAAACACCATATATTTT.

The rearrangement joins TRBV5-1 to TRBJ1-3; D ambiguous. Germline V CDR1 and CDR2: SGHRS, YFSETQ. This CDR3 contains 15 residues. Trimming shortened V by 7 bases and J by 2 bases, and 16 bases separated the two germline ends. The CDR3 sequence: CASGVGSGTGNTIYF. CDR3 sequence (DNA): TGCGCCAGCGGGGTGGGGTCCGGGACTGGAAACACCATATATTTT.

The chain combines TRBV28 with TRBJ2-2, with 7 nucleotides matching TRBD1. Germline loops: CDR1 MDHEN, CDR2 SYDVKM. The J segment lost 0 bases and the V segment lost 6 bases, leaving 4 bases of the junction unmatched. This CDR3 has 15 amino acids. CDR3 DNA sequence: TGTGCCAGCAGGACCGGGACAGCGAACACCGGGGAGCTGTTTTTT. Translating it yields CASRTGTANTGELFF.

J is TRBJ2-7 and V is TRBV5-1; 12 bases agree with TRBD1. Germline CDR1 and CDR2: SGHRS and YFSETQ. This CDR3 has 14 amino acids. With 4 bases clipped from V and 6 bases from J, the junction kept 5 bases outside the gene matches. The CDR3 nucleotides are TGCGCCAGCAGCCCCGGGACAGGGGGCCTCGAGCAGTACTTC. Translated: CASSPGTGGLEQYF.

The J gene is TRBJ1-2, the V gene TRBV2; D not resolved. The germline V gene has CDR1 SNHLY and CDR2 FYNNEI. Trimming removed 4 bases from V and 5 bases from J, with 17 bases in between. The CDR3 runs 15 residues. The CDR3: CASSVELLGIYGYTF. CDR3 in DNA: TGTGCCAGCAGTGTGGAGCTATTGGGAATATATGGCTACACCTTC.

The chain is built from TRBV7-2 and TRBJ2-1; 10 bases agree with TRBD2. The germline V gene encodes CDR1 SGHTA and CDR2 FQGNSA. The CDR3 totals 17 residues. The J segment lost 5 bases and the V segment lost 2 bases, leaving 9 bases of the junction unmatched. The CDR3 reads CASSLMIAGGSNNEQFF. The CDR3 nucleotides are TGTGCCAGCAGCTTAATGATAGCGGGGGGAAGTAACAATGAGCAGTTCTTC.